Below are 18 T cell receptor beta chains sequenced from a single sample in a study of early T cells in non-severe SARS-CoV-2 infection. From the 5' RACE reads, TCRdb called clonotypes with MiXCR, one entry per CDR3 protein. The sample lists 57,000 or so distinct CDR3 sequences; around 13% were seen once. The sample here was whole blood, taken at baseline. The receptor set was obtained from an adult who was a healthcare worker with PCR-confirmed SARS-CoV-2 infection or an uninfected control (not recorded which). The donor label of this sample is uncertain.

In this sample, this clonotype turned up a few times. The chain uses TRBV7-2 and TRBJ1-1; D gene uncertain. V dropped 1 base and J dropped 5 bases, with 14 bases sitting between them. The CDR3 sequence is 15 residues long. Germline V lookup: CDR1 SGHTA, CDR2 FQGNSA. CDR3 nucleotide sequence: TGTGCCAGCAGCTTAGAACAGAGCGTGAGGACTGAAGCTTTCTTT. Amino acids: CASSLEQSVRTEAFF.

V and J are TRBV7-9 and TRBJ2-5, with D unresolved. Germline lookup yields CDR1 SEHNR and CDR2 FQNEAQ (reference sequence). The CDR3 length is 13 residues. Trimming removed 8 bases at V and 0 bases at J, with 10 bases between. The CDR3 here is CASRQEYQETQYF. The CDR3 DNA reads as TGTGCCAGCCGGCAGGAGTACCAAGAGACCCAGTACTTC.

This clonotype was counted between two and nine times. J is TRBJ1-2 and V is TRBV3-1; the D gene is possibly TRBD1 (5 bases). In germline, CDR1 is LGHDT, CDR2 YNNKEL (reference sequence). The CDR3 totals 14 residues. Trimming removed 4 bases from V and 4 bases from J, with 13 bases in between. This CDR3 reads CASSPRQLGYGYTF. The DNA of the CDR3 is TGTGCCAGCAGCCCGCGACAGCTGGGCTATGGCTACACCTTC.

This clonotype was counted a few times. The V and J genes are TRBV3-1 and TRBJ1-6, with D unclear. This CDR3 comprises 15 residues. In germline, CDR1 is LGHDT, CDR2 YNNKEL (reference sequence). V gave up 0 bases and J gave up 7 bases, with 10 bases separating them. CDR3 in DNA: TGTGCCAGCAGCCAAGATCCGGACCCAAATTCACCCCTCCACTTT. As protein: CASSQDPDPNSPLHF.

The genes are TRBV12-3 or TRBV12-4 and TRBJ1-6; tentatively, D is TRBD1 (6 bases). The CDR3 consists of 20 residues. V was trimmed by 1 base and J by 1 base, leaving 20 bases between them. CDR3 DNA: TGTGCCAGCAGTTTAGGCCCCGGGACACCGAAAGATTCCTATAATTCACCCCTCCACTTT. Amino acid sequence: CASSLGPGTPKDSYNSPLHF.

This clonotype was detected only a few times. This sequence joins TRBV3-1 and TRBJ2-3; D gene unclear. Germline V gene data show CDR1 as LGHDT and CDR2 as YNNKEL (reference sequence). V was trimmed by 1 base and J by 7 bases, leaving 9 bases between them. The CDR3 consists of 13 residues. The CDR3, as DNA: TGTGCCAGCAGCCAAGCCCGCGTCCATACGCAGTATTTT. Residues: CASSQARVHTQYF.

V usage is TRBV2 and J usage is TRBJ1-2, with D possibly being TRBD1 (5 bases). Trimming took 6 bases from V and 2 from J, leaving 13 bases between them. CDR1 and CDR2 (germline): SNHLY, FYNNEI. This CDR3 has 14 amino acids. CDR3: CASSAGTRNYGYTF. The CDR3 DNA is TGTGCCAGCAGCGCCGGGACTCGGAACTATGGCTACACCTTC.

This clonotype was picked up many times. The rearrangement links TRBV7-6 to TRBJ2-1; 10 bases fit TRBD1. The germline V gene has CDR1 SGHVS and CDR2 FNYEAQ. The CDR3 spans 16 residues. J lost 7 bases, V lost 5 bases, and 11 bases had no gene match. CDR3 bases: TGTGCCAGCAGCCCGCTACCCGGGACAGGGGAGAATGAGCAGTTCTTC. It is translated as CASSPLPGTGENEQFF.

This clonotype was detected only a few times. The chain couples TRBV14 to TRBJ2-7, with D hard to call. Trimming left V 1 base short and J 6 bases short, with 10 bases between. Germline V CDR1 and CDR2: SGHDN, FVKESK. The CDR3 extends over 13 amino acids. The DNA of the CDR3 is TGTGCCAGCAGCCAAGTTATAAGTTCCGAGCAGTACGTC. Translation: CASSQVISSEQYV.

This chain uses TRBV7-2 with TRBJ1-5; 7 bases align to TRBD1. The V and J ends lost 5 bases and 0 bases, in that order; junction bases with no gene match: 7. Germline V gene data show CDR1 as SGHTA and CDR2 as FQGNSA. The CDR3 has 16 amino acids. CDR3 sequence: CASSPRTGASNQPQHF. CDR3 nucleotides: TGTGCCAGCAGCCCCCGGACAGGCGCTAGCAATCAGCCCCAGCATTTT. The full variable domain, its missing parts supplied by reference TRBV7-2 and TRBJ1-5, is GAGVSQSPSNKVTEKGKDVELRCDPISGHTALYWYRQSLGQGLEFLIYFQGNSAPDKSGLPSDRFSAERTGGSVSTLTIQRTQQEDSAVYLCASSPRTGASNQPQHFGDGTRLSIL.

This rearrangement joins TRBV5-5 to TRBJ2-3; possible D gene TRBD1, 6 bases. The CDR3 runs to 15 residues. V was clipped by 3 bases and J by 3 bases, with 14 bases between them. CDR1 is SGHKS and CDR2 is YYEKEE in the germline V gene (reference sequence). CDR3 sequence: CASSSTGRRTDTQYF. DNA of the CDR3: TGTGCCAGCAGCTCCACAGGGAGACGGACAGATACGCAGTATTTT.

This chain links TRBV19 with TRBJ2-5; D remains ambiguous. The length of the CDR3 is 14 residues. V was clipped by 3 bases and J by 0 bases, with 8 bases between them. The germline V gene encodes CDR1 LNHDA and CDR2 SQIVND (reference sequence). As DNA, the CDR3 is TGTGCCAGTAGTATTCAACAGAACCAAGAGACCCAGTACTTC. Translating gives CASSIQQNQETQYF.

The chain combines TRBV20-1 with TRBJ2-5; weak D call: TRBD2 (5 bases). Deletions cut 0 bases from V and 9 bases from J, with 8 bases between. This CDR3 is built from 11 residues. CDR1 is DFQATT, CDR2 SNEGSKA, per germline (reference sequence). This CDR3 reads CSARDFGAQYF. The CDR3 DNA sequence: TGCAGTGCTAGAGATTTCGGGGCCCAGTACTTC.

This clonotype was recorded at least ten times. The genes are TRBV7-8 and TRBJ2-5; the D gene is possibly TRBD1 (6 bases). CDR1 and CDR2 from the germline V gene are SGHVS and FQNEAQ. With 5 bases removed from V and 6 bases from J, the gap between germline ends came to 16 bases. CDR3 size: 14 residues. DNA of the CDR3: TGTGCCAGCAGCCCCCACAGGGATGCTAAGACCCAGTACTTC. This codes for CASSPHRDAKTQYF.

The CDR3 DNA sequence: TGTGCCAGCAGCCAACTGGGACAGGGGGCATCCACAGATACGCAGTATTTT. It encodes CASSQLGQGASTDTQYF. The gene calls are TRBV2 and TRBJ2-3, with 12 nucleotides matching TRBD1. The CDR3 length is 17 residues. Trimming removed 6 bases from V and 2 bases from J; junction bases left unmatched: 9. Germline V gene lookup returns CDR1 SNHLY and CDR2 FYNNEI.

The CDR3 loop reads CASNAPQGVAGELFF. CDR3 sequence (DNA): TGTGCCAGCAACGCTCCCCAGGGGGTGGCCGGGGAGCTGTTTTTT. The chain is built from TRBV6-2 or TRBV6-3 and TRBJ2-2; 7 bases fit TRBD1. Germline CDR1 MNHEY, CDR2 SVGEGT. V was clipped by 7 bases and J by 6 bases; unmatched bases: 11. This CDR3 spans 15 amino acids.

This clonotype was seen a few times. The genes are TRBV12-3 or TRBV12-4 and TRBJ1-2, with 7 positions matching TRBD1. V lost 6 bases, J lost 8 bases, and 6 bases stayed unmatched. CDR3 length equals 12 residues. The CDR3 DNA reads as TGTGCCAGCAGCTACAGGGGCGGCGGCTACACCTTC. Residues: CASSYRGGGYTF.

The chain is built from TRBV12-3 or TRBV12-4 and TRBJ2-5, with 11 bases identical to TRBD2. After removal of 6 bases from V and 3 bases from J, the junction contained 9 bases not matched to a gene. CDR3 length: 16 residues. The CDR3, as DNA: TGTGCCAGCAGCCTGAACTTAGCGGGGGGGAAAGAGACCCAGTACTTC. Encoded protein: CASSLNLAGGKETQYF.